The 12 T cell receptor beta chains below come from one sample, sequenced in a study of OX40 agonist ivuxolimab in advanced cancers. Clones were read by immunoSEQ multiplex PCR, and TCRdb kept only the in-frame ones, dropping some. The sample includes over 55,000 clones, around 87% of them seen just once. This specimen was CD4+ or CD8+ T cells sorted from blood, taken in a trial of the OX40 agonist ivuxolimab. Receptors originate from an adult with an advanced solid tumor such as melanoma, head and neck, liver or kidney cancer.

This chain uses TRBV7-2 with TRBJ2-7; D gene uncertain. Looked up from germline, CDR1 is SGHTA and CDR2 is FQGNSA. V was clipped by 5 bases and J by 1 base, with 9 bases between them. This CDR3 comprises 13 residues. This CDR3 is CASSLGRSYEQYF. DNA for the CDR3: TGTGCCAGCAGCCTTGGACGGTCCTACGAGCAGTACTTC.

This chain connects TRBV6-1 to TRBJ1-2; TRBD1 might be the D (5 bases). Between the trimmed V and J ends, which lost 4 bases and 0 bases, there was a span of 18 bases. Germline V gives CDR1 MNHNS, CDR2 SASEGT. There are 17 residues in the CDR3. This chain's CDR3 is CASSGWGRDLTNYGYTF. The CDR3 bases are TGTGCCAGCAGTGGCTGGGGGAGGGACCTAACTAACTATGGCTACACCTTC.

V usage is TRBV5-4 and J usage is TRBJ2-5, with D perhaps assigned TRBD1 or TRBD2 (5 bases each). The CDR3 is 14 amino acids. Germline CDR1 SGHNT, CDR2 YYREEE (reference sequence). Trimming pared 3 bases from V and 5 bases from J, leaving 14 bases between. Here the CDR3 DNA reads TGTGCCAGCAGCTGGGACGTTAGGAGGGAGACCCAGTACTTC. Protein: CASSWDVRRETQYF. Using reference TRBV5-4 and TRBJ2-5 for the parts outside the CDR3, the full variable domain is ETGVTQSPTHLIKTRGQQVTLRCSSQSGHNTVSWYQQALGQGPQFIFQYYREEENGRGNFPPRFSGLQFPNYSSELNVNALELDDSALYLCASSWDVRRETQYFGPGTRLLVL.

The V call is TRBV28, the J call TRBJ1-3; 8 bases are shared with TRBD1. This CDR3 has 17 amino acids. Germline V CDR1 and CDR2: MDHEN, SYDVKM. Trimming took 6 bases from V and 3 from J; bases not matched to a gene: 13. The CDR3 nucleotides are TGTGCCAGCAGCGAAGGGCCGCAGGGGGCGGGTGGAAACACCATATATTTT. It encodes CASSEGPQGAGGNTIYF.

The V call is TRBV5-4, the J call TRBJ2-1; 12 bases are shared with TRBD2. Germline V gene sequence: CDR1 SGHNT, CDR2 YYREEE (reference sequence). The J segment lost 7 bases and the V segment lost 2 bases, leaving 4 bases of the junction unmatched. The CDR3 runs to 15 residues. The CDR3 sequence: CASSFLLAGGNEQFF. The CDR3 DNA reads as TGTGCCAGCAGCTTTTTACTAGCGGGAGGAAATGAGCAGTTCTTC.

This clone has just one count. This chain connects TRBV15 to TRBJ2-3, with 10 positions matching TRBD2. This CDR3 spans 16 amino acids. Germline V gene data show CDR1 as LNHNV and CDR2 as YYDKDF (reference sequence). J was trimmed by 4 bases and V by 1 base; bases with no gene match: 5. CDR3 sequence (DNA): TGTGCCACCAGCAGAGCAAGCGGGAGGGTTGCAGATACGCAGTATTTT. Protein: CATSRASGRVADTQYF. The entire variable domain, with the rest obtained from reference TRBV15 and TRBJ2-3, is as follows: DAMVIQNPRYQVTQFGKPVTLSCSQTLNHNVMYWYQQKSSQAPKLLFHYYDKDFNNEADTPDNFQSRRPNTSFCFLDIRSPGLGDTAMYLCATSRASGRVADTQYFGPGTRLTVL.

This clone was seen a single time. V is TRBV10-2 and J is TRBJ2-5; D could derive from TRBD1 or TRBD2 (6 bases each). The CDR3 consists of 13 residues. Germline V gene data show CDR1 as WSHSY and CDR2 as SAAADI. V was shortened by 3 bases and J by 5 bases, with 10 bases between the two germline ends. CDR3 in amino acids: CASSDLGGETQYF. The CDR3 bases are TGCGCCAGCAGTGACCTAGGGGGGGAGACCCAGTACTTC.

The J gene is TRBJ2-3, the V gene TRBV4-1; 8 bases map to TRBD2. CDR1 and CDR2 from the germline V gene are MGHRA and YSYEKL. This CDR3 comprises 17 residues. Trimming removed 0 bases from V and 5 bases from J; junction bases left unmatched: 10. CDR3 sequence reads: CASSQDRGAGVGDTQYF. The CDR3 DNA reads as TGCGCCAGCAGCCAAGATAGGGGAGCGGGAGTGGGAGATACGCAGTATTTT.

V and J are TRBV5-1 and TRBJ1-1; D remains unclear. Germline lookup yields CDR1 SGHRS and CDR2 YFSETQ. The CDR3 loop spans 14 amino acids. Trimming removed 0 bases from V and 4 bases from J, with 10 bases in between. The CDR3 bases are TGCGCCAGCAGCTTGGCTGGTGTGGCCACTGAAGCTTTCTTT. Encoded protein: CASSLAGVATEAFF.

The chain has TRBV6-6 and TRBJ2-7, with TRBD2 as a possible D gene (6 bases). V lost 5 bases and J lost 0, with 11 bases in between. The CDR3 length is 14 residues. The germline CDR1 and CDR2 sequences are MNHNY and SVGAGI (reference sequence). CDR3 in amino acids: CASSLHGSSYEQYF. In DNA form, the CDR3 reads TGTGCCAGCAGTCTCCACGGGAGCTCCTACGAGCAGTACTTC.

The CDR3: CASSQVPLEGRAKNIQYF. CDR3 nucleotide sequence: TGCGCCAGCAGCCAAGTGCCCTTAGAGGGGCGAGCCAAAAACATTCAGTACTTC. This chain joins TRBV4-1 and TRBJ2-4; D is perhaps TRBD1 or TRBD2 (5 bases each). Germline lookup yields CDR1 MGHRA and CDR2 YSYEKL. Trimming cost V 1 base and J 0 bases, with 16 bases left between them. This CDR3 region has 18 residues.

V is TRBV4-1 and J is TRBJ2-5; perhaps TRBD2 as D (6 bases). This CDR3 is built from 13 residues. The ends were cut back, 5 bases at V and 7 bases at J, with 14 bases in the middle. Germline CDR1 and CDR2: MGHRA and YSYEKL. The CDR3 sequence: CASSYSSGGTQYF. In nucleotides, the CDR3 is TGCGCCAGCAGCTATTCCTCCGGGGGGACCCAGTACTTC.